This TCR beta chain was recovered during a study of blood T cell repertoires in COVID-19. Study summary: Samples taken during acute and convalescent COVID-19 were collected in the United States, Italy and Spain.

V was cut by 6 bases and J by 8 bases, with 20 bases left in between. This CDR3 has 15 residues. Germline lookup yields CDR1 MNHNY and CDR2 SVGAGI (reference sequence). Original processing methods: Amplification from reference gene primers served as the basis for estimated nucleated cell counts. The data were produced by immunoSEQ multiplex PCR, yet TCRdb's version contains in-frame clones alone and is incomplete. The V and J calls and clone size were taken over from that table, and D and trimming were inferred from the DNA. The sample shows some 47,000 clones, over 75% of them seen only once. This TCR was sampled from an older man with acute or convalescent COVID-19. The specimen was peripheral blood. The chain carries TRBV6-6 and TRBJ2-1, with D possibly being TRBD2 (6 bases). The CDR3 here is CASSPETRGLDEQFF. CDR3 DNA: TGTGCCAGCAGCCCCGAGACTAGGGGTTTGGATGAGCAGTTCTTC.